This T cell receptor (beta chain) was recovered during a study of cytomegalovirus exposure and HLA in healthy donors. It was with 60 Vbeta and 13 Jbeta primers that the PCR ran. Profiling relied on immunoSEQ multiplex PCR, and the TCRdb table lists in-frame clones only, not all of them. Of about 120,000 clones listed, 65% to 90% are singletons. Between the trimmed V and J ends, which lost 7 bases and 5 bases, there was a span of 12 bases. CDR3 length: 13 residues. Germline V gene lookup returns CDR1 SEHNR and CDR2 FQNEAQ (reference sequence). Findings and caveats of the study: It was shown in a later analysis that HLA-associated TCR beta chains were more clonally expanded than other, equally common chains. Researchers catalogued about 150 TCR beta chains as cytomegalovirus-associated. Some public TCRs appeared in many individuals, while most sequences were rare.

As for this clone: Its matching antigen is unknown.

Despite likely unrecorded immune exposures, the donors were nominally healthy at the time of sampling. This receptor was obtained from a woman in her forties in good health and CMV-seronegative. The sequenced sample consisted of PBMCs. This rearrangement joins TRBV7-9 to TRBJ2-1; weak D call: TRBD1 (5 bases). The DNA of the CDR3 is TGTGCCAGCAATTCCGCAGGGAACAATGAGCAGTTCTTC. Amino acids: CASNSAGNNEQFF.